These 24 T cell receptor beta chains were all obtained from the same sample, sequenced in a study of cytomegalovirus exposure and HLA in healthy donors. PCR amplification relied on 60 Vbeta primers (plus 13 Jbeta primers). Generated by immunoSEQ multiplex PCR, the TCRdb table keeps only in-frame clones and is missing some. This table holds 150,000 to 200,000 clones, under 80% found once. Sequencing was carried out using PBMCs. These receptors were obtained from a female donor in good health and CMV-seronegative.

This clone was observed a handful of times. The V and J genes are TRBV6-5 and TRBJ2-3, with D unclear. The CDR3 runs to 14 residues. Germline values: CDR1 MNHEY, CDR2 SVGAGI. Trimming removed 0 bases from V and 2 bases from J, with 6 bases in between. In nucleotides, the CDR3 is TGTGCCAGCAGTTACTCGGCGGTCACAGATACGCAGTATTTT. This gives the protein CASSYSAVTDTQYF.

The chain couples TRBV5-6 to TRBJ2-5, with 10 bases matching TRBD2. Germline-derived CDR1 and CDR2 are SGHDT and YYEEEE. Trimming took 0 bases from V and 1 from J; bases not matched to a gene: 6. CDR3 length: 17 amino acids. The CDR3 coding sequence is TGTGCCAGCAGCTTGGTGGATAGCGGGGGGTTCCAAGAGACCCAGTACTTC. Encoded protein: CASSLVDSGGFQETQYF. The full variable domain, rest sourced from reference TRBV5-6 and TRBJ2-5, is DAGVTQSPTHLIKTRGQQVTLRCSPKSGHDTVSWYQQALGQGPQFIFQYYEEEERQRGNFPDRFSGHQFPNYSSELNVNALLLGDSALYLCASSLVDSGGFQETQYFGPGTRLLVL.

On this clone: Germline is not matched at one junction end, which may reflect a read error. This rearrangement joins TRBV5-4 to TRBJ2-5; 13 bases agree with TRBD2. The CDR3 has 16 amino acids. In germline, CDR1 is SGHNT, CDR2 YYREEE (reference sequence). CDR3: CVSSPGLAGIQETQYF. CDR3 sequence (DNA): TGTGTCAGCAGCCCGGGACTAGCGGGGATCCAAGAGACCCAGTACTTC. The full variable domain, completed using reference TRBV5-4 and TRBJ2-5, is ETGVTQSPTHLIKTRGQQVTLRCSSQSGHNTVSWYQQALGQGPQFIFQYYREEENGRGNFPPRFSGLQFPNYSSELNVNALELDDSALYLCVSSPGLAGIQETQYFGPGTRLLVL.

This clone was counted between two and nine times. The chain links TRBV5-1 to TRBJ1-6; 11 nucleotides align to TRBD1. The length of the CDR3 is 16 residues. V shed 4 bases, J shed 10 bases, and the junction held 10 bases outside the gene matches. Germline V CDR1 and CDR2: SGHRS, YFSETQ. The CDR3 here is CASSTQAGTGGSPLHF. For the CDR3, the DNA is TGCGCCAGCAGCACACAAGCCGGGACAGGGGGATCACCCCTCCACTTT.

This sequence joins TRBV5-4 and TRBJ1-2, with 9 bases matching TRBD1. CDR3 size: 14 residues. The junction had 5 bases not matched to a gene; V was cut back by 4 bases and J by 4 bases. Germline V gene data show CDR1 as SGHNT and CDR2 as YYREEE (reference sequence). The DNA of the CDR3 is TGTGCCAGCAGCATGGGGGACAGGGTCTATGGCTACACCTTC. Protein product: CASSMGDRVYGYTF.

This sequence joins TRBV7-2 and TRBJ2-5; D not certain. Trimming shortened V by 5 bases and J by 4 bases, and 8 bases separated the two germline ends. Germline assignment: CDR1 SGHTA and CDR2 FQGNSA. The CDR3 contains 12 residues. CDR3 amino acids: CASSRPGETQYF. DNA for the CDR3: TGTGCCAGCAGCCGCCCCGGAGAGACCCAGTACTTC.

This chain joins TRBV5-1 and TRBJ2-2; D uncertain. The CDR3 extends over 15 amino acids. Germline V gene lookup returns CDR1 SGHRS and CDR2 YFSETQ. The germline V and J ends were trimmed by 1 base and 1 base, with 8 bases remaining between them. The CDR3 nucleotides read TGCGCCAGCAGCTTGACCGTACAGAACACCGGGGAGCTGTTTTTT. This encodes CASSLTVQNTGELFF.

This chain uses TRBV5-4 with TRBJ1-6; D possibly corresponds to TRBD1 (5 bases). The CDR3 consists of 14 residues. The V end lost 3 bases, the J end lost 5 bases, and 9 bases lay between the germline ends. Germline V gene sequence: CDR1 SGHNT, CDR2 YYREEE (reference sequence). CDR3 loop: CASSWGLDNSPLHF. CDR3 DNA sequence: TGTGCCAGCAGCTGGGGACTTGATAATTCACCCCTCCACTTT.

CDR3 region: CASSPPFRGADTQYF. The CDR3 DNA reads TGTGCCAGTAGCCCGCCCTTCCGGGGGGCAGATACGCAGTATTTT. The rearrangement joins TRBV19 to TRBJ2-3; 7 bases are a match to TRBD2. V shed 6 bases, J shed 4 bases, and the junction held 10 bases outside the gene matches. Per the germline V gene, CDR1 is LNHDA and CDR2 is SQIVND (reference sequence). This CDR3 comprises 15 residues.

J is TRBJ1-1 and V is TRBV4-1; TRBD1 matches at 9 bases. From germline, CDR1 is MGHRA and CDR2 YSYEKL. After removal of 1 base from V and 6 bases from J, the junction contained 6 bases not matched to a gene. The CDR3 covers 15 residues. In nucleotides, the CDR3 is TGCGCCAGCAGCCAAGTGGGACAGGGTCTGGCTGAAGCTTTCTTT. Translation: CASSQVGQGLAEAFF.

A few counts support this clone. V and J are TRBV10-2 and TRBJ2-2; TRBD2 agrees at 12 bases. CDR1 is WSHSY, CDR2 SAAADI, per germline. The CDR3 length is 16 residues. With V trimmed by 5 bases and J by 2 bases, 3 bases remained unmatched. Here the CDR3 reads CASSSSGGANTGELFF. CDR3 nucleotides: TGCGCCAGCAGTTCTAGCGGGGGGGCCAACACCGGGGAGCTGTTTTTT.

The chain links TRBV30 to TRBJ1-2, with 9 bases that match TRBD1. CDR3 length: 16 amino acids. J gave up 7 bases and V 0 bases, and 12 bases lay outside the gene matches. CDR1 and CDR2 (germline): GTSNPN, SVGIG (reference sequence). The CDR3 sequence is CAWSVWTGVEISGYTF. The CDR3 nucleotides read TGTGCCTGGAGTGTTTGGACAGGGGTTGAAATATCTGGCTACACCTTC.

In DNA, the CDR3 is TGTGCCAGCACCGTTGACAGGGGGCGAGGACCCCTCCACTTT. This encodes CASTVDRGRGPLHF. The chain couples TRBV2 to TRBJ1-6; 10 bases are shared with TRBD1. The V gene's germline CDR1 is SNHLY and CDR2 FYNNEI. The CDR3 consists of 14 residues. Losses at the gene ends were 7 bases for V and 12 bases for J; bases not matched to a gene: 9. Using reference TRBV2 and TRBJ1-6 for the parts outside the CDR3, the full variable domain is EPEVTQTPSHQVTQMGQEVILRCVPISNHLYFYWYRQILGQKVEFLVSFYNNEISEKSEIFDDQFSVERPDGSNFTLKIRSTKLEDSAMYFCASTVDRGRGPLHFGNGTRLTVT.

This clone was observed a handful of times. CDR3 region: CASSVGLAGGLNTQYF. DNA for the CDR3: TGTGCCAGCAGCGTAGGACTAGCGGGCGGTTTGAATACGCAGTATTTT. V gene TRBV9 combines with J gene TRBJ2-3; 10 nucleotides line up with TRBD2. The ends lost 0 bases at V and 7 bases at J; junction bases unmatched: 8. The CDR3 has 16 residues. Germline-derived CDR1 and CDR2 are SGDLS and YYNGEE.

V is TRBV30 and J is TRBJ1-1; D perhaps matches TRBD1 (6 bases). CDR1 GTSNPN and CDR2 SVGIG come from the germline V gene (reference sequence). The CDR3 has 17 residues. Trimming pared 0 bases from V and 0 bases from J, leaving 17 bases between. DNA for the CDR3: TGTGCCTGGAGTGTACTGAACAGGGTTGAGGTGAACACTGAAGCTTTCTTT. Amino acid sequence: CAWSVLNRVEVNTEAFF.

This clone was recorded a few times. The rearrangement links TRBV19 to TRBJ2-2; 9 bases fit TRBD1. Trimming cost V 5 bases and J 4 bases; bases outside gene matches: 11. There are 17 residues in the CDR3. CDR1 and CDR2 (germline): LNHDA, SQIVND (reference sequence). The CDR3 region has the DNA TGTGCCAGTAGTGCAAGGGACAGGGCGGTGGGCACCGGGGAGCTGTTTTTT. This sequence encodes CASSARDRAVGTGELFF.

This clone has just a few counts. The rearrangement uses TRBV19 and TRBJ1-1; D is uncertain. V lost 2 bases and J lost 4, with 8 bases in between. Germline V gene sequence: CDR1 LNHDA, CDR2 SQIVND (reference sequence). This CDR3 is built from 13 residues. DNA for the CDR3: TGTGCCAGTAGTATAATGGGAGGCACTGAAGCTTTCTTT. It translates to CASSIMGGTEAFF.

The CDR3, as DNA: TGTGCCAGCAGCTTAGCCCCGCTAATAACTGAAGCTTTCTTT. Translating it yields CASSLAPLITEAFF. This chain uses TRBV7-9 with TRBJ1-1; D ambiguous. This CDR3 comprises 14 residues. Trimming took 0 bases from V and 5 from J, leaving 10 bases between them. CDR1 SEHNR and CDR2 FQNEAQ come from the germline V gene (reference sequence).

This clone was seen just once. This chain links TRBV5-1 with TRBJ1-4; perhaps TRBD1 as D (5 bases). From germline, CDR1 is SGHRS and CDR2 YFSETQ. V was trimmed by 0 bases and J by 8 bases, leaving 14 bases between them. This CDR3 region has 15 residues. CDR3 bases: TGCGCCAGCAGCTTGGGCCCCACGGAGGGGGAAAAACTGTTTTTT. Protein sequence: CASSLGPTEGEKLFF.

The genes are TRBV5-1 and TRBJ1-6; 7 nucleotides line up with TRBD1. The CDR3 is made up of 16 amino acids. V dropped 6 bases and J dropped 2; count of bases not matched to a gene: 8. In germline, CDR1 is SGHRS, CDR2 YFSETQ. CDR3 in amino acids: CASTEQGSAYNSPLHF. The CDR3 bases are TGCGCCAGCACCGAACAGGGGAGCGCCTATAATTCACCCCTCCACTTT.

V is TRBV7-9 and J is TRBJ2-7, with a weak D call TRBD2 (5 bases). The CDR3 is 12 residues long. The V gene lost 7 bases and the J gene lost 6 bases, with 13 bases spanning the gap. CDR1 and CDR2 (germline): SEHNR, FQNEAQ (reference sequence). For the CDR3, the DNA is TGTGCCAGCACCGCGTCGGGGTCCGAGCAGTACTTC. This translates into CASTASGSEQYF. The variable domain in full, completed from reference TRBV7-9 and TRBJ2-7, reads DTGVSQNPRHKITKRGQNVTFRCDPISEHNRLYWYRQTLGQGPEFLTYFQNEAQLEKSRLLSDRFSAERPKGSFSTLEIQRTEQGDSAMYLCASTASGSEQYFGPGTRLTVT.

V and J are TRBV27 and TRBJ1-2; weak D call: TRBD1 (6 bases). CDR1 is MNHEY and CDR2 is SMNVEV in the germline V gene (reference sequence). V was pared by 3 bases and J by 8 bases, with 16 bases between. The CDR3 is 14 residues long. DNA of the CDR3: TGTGCCAGCAGTTTTTCGAACAGGGTGGGGGGCTACACCTTC. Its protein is CASSFSNRVGGYTF.

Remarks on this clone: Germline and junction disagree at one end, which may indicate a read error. The CDR3 here is CAISEYTDGGKSDF. The CDR3 region has the DNA TGTGCCATCAGTGAGTACACGGACGGGGGAAAAAGTGACTTC. The chain carries TRBV10-3 and TRBJ2-7; D may be TRBD2 (6 bases). In germline, CDR1 is ENHRY, CDR2 SYGVKD. The CDR3 has 14 amino acids.

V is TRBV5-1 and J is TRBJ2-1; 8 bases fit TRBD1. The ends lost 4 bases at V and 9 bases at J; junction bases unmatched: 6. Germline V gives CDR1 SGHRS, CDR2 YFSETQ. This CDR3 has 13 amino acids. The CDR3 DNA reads TGCGCCAGCAGCCCGGACAGGGTCGGTGAGCAGTTCTTC. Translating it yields CASSPDRVGEQFF.